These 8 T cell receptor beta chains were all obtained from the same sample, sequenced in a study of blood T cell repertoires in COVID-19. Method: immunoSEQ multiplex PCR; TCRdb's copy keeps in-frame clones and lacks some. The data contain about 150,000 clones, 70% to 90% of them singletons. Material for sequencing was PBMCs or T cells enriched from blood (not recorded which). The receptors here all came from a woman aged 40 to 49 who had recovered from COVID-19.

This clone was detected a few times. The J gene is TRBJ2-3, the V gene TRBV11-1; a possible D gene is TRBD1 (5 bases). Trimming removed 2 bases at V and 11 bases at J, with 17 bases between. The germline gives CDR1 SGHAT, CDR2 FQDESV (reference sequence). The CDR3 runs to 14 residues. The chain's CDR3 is CASSLNVQGKEQYF. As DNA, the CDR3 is TGTGCCAGCAGCTTAAACGTGCAGGGAAAAGAGCAGTATTTT. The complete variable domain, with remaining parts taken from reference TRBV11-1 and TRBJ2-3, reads EAEVAQSPRYKITEKSQAVAFWCDPISGHATLYWYRQILGQGPELLVQFQDESVVDDSQLPKDRFSAERLKGVDSTLKIQPAELGDSAMYLCASSLNVQGKEQYFGPGTRLTVL.

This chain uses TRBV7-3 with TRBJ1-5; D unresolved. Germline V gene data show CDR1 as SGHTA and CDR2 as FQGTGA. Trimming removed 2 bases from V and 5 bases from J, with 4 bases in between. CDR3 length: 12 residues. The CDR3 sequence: CASSLADQPQHF. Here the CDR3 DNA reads TGTGCCAGCAGCTTAGCAGATCAGCCCCAGCATTTT.

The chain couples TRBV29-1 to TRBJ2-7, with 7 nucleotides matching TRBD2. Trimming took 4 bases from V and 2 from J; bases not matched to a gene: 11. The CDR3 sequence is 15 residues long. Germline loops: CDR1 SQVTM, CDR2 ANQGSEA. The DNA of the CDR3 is TGCAGCGTTGTTCTGAGACGGGGGGTAGCCTACGAGCAGTACTTC. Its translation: CSVVLRRGVAYEQYF.

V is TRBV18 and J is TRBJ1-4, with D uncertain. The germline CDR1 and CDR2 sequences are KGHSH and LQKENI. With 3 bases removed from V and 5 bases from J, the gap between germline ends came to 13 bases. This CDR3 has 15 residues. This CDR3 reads CASSPSPGGNEKLFF. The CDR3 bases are TGTGCCAGCTCACCGAGCCCGGGTGGGAATGAAAAACTGTTTTTT.

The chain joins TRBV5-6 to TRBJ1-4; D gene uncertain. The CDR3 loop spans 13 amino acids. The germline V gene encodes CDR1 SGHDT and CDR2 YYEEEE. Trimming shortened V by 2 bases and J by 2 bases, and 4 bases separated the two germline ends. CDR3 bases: TGTGCCAGCAGCTTTTCGACTAATGAAAAACTGTTTTTT. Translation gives CASSFSTNEKLFF.

The CDR3 DNA reads TGCGCCAGCAGCTTGGCCGAGTTAACCGGACAGAAAGCTTTCTTT. Its translation is CASSLAELTGQKAFF. This chain connects TRBV5-1 to TRBJ1-1, with D possibly matching TRBD1 (6 bases). The CDR3 has 15 amino acids. The ends were cut back, 0 bases at V and 9 bases at J, with 18 bases in the middle. CDR1 is SGHRS, CDR2 YFSETQ, per germline.

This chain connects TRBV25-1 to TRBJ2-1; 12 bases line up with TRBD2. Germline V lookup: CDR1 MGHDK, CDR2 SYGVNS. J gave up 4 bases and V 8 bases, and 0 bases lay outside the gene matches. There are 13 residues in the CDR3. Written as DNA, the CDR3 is TGTGCCAGCGGACTAGCGGGGTACAATGAGCAGTTCTTC. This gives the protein CASGLAGYNEQFF.

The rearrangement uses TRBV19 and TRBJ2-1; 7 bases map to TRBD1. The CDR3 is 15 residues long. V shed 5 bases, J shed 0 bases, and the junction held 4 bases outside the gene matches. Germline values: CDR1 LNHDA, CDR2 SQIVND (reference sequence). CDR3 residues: CASSVAGGSYNEQFF. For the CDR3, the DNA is TGTGCCAGTAGTGTCGCAGGGGGCTCCTACAATGAGCAGTTCTTC.